The sequence of this T cell receptor beta chain was determined in a study of blood T cells in healthy people across ages. Study at large: About one barcoded beta molecule was captured per two T cells (by template switching). Study-level findings and limits: Roughly linearly, TCR beta diversity per million T cells fell as age increased.

Using a J-beta primer mix together with a sample-barcoded 5' primer, a second PCR was run for roughly 7 to 11 cycles. TCRdb analysed the 5' RACE reads with MiXCR anew, one entry per CDR3 protein. The sample yields roughly 790,000 distinct CDR3 sequences, roughly two fifths seen once. Regarding this clonotype: Its target is unknown.

They isolated at least 6 million PBMCs from each sample. Per sample, no less than 5.5 micrograms of total RNA were extracted. Germline CDR1 and CDR2: MGHDK and SYGVNS. This CDR3 spans 15 amino acids. Deletions cut 6 bases from V and 4 bases from J, with 18 bases between. This clonotype was sampled from a woman aged 55-69 years in good health. Sequenced sample: blood. This chain links TRBV25-1 with TRBJ2-5; weak D call: TRBD1 (5 bases). Written as DNA, the CDR3 is TGTGCCAGCAGCAATTTAGACAGCCTAATAGAGACCCAGTACTTC. This codes for CASSNLDSLIETQYF.